This T cell receptor beta chain was obtained from a study of Ad26.COV2.S vaccination and SARS-CoV-2 variants. Broader study findings: Individuals receiving vaccine had higher spike-specific TCR breadth than placebo recipients did.

With regard to this clone: The antigen is unknown.

Treatment indicated: some 20 received Ad26.COV2.S at low or high dose, single or two shots; roughly five received placebo; per-sample allocation not given. On day 63 after the first injection, vaccine and placebo recipients gave samples. Method: immunoSEQ multiplex PCR; TCRdb's copy keeps in-frame clones and lacks some. The sample yields some 480,000 clones, around 90% seen once. This receptor was identified in a person between 18 and 65 years old who received the Ad26.COV2.S COVID-19 vaccine or a placebo. This specimen consisted of peripheral blood, obtained in a trial of Ad26.COV2.S vaccine versus placebo.

CDR3 loop: CAWTTLARAEKLFF. CDR3 DNA: TGTGCCTGGACGACCCTAGCCCGGGCCGAAAAACTGTTTTTT. This chain connects TRBV30 to TRBJ1-4, with D uncertain. Germline values: CDR1 GTSNPN, CDR2 SVGIG (reference sequence). This CDR3 has 14 residues. V dropped 4 bases and J dropped 8 bases, with 17 bases sitting between them.